The following is a T cell receptor (beta chain) sequence with its context. The sample originates from a study of T cell responses to AZD1222 COVID-19 vaccine. V gave up 3 bases and J gave up 7 bases, with 10 bases separating them. The CDR3 has 13 residues. Per the germline V gene, CDR1 is MNHEY and CDR2 is SVGEGT. The table came from immunoSEQ multiplex PCR; TCRdb's copy has only in-frame clones and leaves some out. Here the sample spans 90,000 to 120,000 clones, 87% being singletons. This sequence joins TRBV6-2 or TRBV6-3 and TRBJ2-4; D might be TRBD1 or TRBD2, each matching 5 bases. The material was peripheral blood, obtained on day 0 of AZD1222 vaccination. This TCR was recovered from an adult in good health. The DNA of the CDR3 is TGTGCCAGCAGTTATGGGGGTTTGAACATTCAGTACTTC. This codes for CASSYGGLNIQYF.